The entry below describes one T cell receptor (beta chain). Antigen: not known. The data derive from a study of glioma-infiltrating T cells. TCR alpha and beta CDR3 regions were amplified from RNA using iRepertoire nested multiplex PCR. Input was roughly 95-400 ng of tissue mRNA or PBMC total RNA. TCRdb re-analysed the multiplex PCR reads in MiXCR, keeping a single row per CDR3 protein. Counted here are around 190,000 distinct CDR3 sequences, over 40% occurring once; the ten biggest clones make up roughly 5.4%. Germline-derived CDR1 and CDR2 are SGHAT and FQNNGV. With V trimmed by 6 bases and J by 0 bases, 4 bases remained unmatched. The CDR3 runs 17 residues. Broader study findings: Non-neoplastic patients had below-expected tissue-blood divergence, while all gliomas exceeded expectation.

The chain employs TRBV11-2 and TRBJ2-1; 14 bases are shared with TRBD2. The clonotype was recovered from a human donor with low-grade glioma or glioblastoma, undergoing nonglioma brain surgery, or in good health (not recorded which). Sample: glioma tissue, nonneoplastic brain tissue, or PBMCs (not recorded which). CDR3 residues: CASSQGTSGSSYNEQFF. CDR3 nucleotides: TGTGCCAGCAGTCAGGGGACTAGCGGGAGCTCCTACAATGAGCAGTTCTTC.